This record covers a single TCR beta chain. Clones were sequenced by immunoSEQ multiplex PCR, and TCRdb holds only the in-frame ones, with some missing. Of about 200,000 clones in the sample, 70% to 90% were seen once. All enrollees were roughly 18 to 95 years old and from about 24 US areas. Participants' own reports of clinical history determined their cohort assignment. This record comes from a study of blood T cell repertoires in COVID-19. Across the study: Some COVID-19 samples were acute and others convalescent; all came from the United States, Italy and Spain. Sample material is recorded as cDNA or gDNA derived from T cells, B-cell-depleted T cells, or PBMCs.

Material for sequencing was PBMCs or T cells enriched from blood (not recorded which). The TCR originated in a woman aged 40 to 50 with acute COVID-19.

CDR3 coding DNA: TGTGCCAGCAGTTACTCGAAGCAGGGGGCAGGCAATCAGCCCCAGCATTTT. Translation gives CASSYSKQGAGNQPQHF. The rearrangement links TRBV6-2 or TRBV6-3 to TRBJ1-5; 8 bases are shared with TRBD1. Germline V gene lookup returns CDR1 MNHEY and CDR2 SVGEGT. V was pared by 0 bases and J by 2 bases, with 6 bases of the junction left unmatched. This CDR3 has 17 residues.